This TCR beta chain is from a study of monozygotic twins with inflammatory bowel disease. Germline values: CDR1 KGHDR, CDR2 SFDVKD. The CDR3 spans 14 residues. Remarks on this clonotype: Its cognate antigen is unknown.

TCRdb reprocessed the 5' RACE reads, with one entry per CDR3 protein and no DNA. In total, the table holds approximately 420,000 distinct CDR3 sequences. General study points: Healthy co-twins exceeded IBD patients in TCRbeta diversity as measured by inverse Simpson. Subtypes among T cells remained indistinguishable.

The receptor was derived from a human donor with ulcerative colitis or Crohn's disease, or a healthy co-twin of an affected twin (not recorded which). The genes are TRBV24-1 and TRBJ2-2; absent DNA, TCRdb's TRBD1 call cannot be checked. The sample comprised blood. The CDR3: CATSATGGSGELFF.